A selection of T cell receptor beta chains follows, all from one sample in a study of shared clonotypes between healthy human individuals. Using immunoSEQ multiplex PCR, the repertoire was profiled, and TCRdb retains in-frame clones only, with some absent. The sample contains about 1.5 million clones, 95% to 99% of which appear only once. The material sequenced was naive CD4+ T cells sorted from blood. The receptors were gathered from a man between 25 and 39 years old in good health. The CDR3 runs from the conserved cysteine through the conserved F or W. Each record gives: V gene, CDR3 protein.

TRBV5-4 CASSLKREGGETQYF
TRBV9 CASSPGDPTETQYF
TRBV30 CAWKGYNEQFF
TRBV9 CASSVEAGVVHEQYF
TRBV18 CASSPGQGDIYGYTF
TRBV7-9 CASSLSPSMYSNGYTF
TRBV5-1 CASSLASTGYRETQYF
TRBV2 CASRNPTGPGFHEQFF
TRBV6-6 CASSPNRNYEQYF
TRBV7-2 CASSSGRTLSYEQYF
TRBV7-6 CASSPLGGILAQYEQYF
TRBV7-2 CASSFTRLRGTEAFF
TRBV5-1 CASTSGASTKTQYF
TRBV18 CASSPTVARHSNQPQHF
TRBV6-5 CASSRLAGTGEQFF
TRBV5-4 CASSQHANTGELFF
TRBV4-3 CASSQDSDAEQFF
TRBV7-8 CASSLESSGANVLTF
TRBV6-1 CASRGGGSRSYEQYF
TRBV5-5 CASSLALSPYNEQFF
TRBV18 CASSLGTGGNTEAFF
TRBV2 CASSDVGILFF
TRBV5-1 CASSLTGNSGNTIYF
TRBV9 CASSAVGGQTGANVLTF
TRBV5-5 CASSLAGAGRLYEQYF
TRBV7-9 CASSLYQNYGYTF
TRBV10-1 CASREGNTGELFF
TRBV10-3 CAISGGQGLAGRNEQFF
TRBV29-1 CSVESPRNWFF
TRBV15 CATRGLGYGYTF
TRBV9 CASSVGSGRIGNEQFF
TRBV14 CASSLGPEGRFGEQFF
TRBV7-9 CASSPKSFAGANVLTF
TRBV28 CASSLLLTGTPSNEQFF
TRBV5-1 CASSSGGIANYGYTF
TRBV5-1 CASSRNTEAFF
TRBV9 CASSVAAGAYEQYF
TRBV6-4 CASSDSETSGSWADTQYF
TRBV2 CASSQDRGGNNEQFF
TRBV6-1 CASSEALGNTDTQYF
TRBV5-1 CASSLKSPETQYF
TRBV18 CASSPGGNTEAFF
TRBV20-1 CSARVGYGYTF
TRBV2 CASSEARTSGYTF
TRBV9 CASSVGGSDRRILAGRIADTQYF
TRBV19 CASSTGQGTIFGELFF
TRBV19 CASSINSGRYEQYF
TRBV5-1 CASSPGQGAGEQYF
TRBV19 CARVRPRLRGIGELFF
TRBV5-1 CASSLVVQGRGLNTEAFF
TRBV5-1 CASSSGLGELFF
TRBV9 CASSVGTGGFPQHF
TRBV9 CASSVDLTGKISGELFF
TRBV29-1 CSADRANTGELFF
TRBV11-2 CASSAGQGLGSGNTIYF
TRBV11-2 CASSKGLAGNDNEQFF
TRBV4-1 CASSQASANQGAGGYTF
TRBV4-3 CASSRTASNYGYTF